This is a list of T cell receptor beta chains from one sample in a study of response to subunit inactivated influenza vaccine. TCRdb used MiXCR to reprocess the RT-PCR reads, holding one entry per CDR3 protein. The profile shows 650,000 to 700,000 distinct CDR3 sequences, around 14% of them singletons. This specimen consisted of PBMCs from blood, obtained 11 to 12 days after vaccination. These receptors originate from a man aged 50 to 60 who received an inactivated influenza vaccine. CDR3s include the opening cysteine and the closing phenylalanine or tryptophan. The D gene is left open where the match is weak. A clone size is listed for some rows: how often the clone was seen (once, few, many), or a class if it is expanded.

CDR3 DNA	CDR3 protein	V gene	clone size	D gene	J gene
TGTGCCACCCAAGCAGGGTGGGTTGGCGAGCAGTACTTC	CATQAGWVGEQYF	TRBV27	few	NA	TRBJ2-7
TGTGCCATCAGTGGTTCGGGCCCAGTCAGCACAGATACGCAGTATTTT	CAISGSGPVSTDTQYF	TRBV10-3	few	NA	TRBJ2-3
TGTGCCAGCAGTTTATTTCCAGGGACGGGAGAGACCCAGTACTTC	CASSLFPGTGETQYF	TRBV27	NA	NA	TRBJ2-5
TGCAGTGCTAGAGTTTTGACACTAGCGGACTCTAATGAGCAGTTCTTC	CSARVLTLADSNEQFF	TRBV20-1	NA	TRBD2	TRBJ2-1
TGTGCCAGCAGCGTAGACCCTCGGTCCCCCAATGAGCAGTTCTTC	CASSVDPRSPNEQFF	TRBV9	few	NA	TRBJ2-1
TGTGCCAGCAGTTTAGCGGTTCGTGGCTACACCTTC	CASSLAVRGYTF	TRBV12-3/TRBV12-4	few	NA	TRBJ1-2
TGTGCCAGCAGGATGACAGGGTCCACCGGGGAGCTGTTTTTT	CASRMTGSTGELFF	TRBV28	NA	TRBD1	TRBJ2-2
TGCGCCAGCAGCCAAGTTCCGAATTCACCCCTCCACTTT	CASSQVPNSPLHF	TRBV4-3	NA	NA	TRBJ1-6
TGCGCCAGCGAAGGGGCAGGGAGAGATGGCTACACCTTC	CASEGAGRDGYTF	TRBV5-1	few	NA	TRBJ1-2
TGCGCCAGCAGCCAAGTTAGGGCAGGGGTTAACACCGGGGAGCTGTTTTTT	CASSQVRAGVNTGELFF	TRBV4-1	NA	NA	TRBJ2-2
TGTGCCTGGAGTGTATTTCTAGCGGGGGGCGATAGCACAGATACGCAGTATTTT	CAWSVFLAGGDSTDTQYF	TRBV30	few	TRBD2	TRBJ2-3
TGTGCCAGCCCGGACGGACTCGGTCGGCAGTACTTC	CASPDGLGRQYF	TRBV6-2/TRBV6-3	NA	NA	TRBJ2-7
TGTGCCAGCAGCTTGGGGGACAGTGCTTCACCCCTCCACTTT	CASSLGDSASPLHF	TRBV7-2	NA	TRBD1	TRBJ1-6
TGTGCCAGCAGTTTAGTCGGCCCCAGTGAGACCCAGTACTTC	CASSLVGPSETQYF	TRBV27	few	NA	TRBJ2-5
TGTGCCACCAGCAGAGATACAGATTATGGCTACACCTTC	CATSRDTDYGYTF	TRBV15	few	NA	TRBJ1-2
TGTGCCAGCAGTGCCTACCTCTACGAGCAGTACTTC	CASSAYLYEQYF	TRBV28	few	NA	TRBJ2-7
TGTGCCAGCAGTTTACATAGGGACAGGGGGCAGTACGAGCAGTACTTC	CASSLHRDRGQYEQYF	TRBV27	few	TRBD1	TRBJ2-7
TGTGCCAGCAGTGCGACAGGGTATGACCGTGGCTACACCTTC	CASSATGYDRGYTF	TRBV28	few	TRBD1	TRBJ1-2
TGTGCCATCAGTGAATGGTCCGGCAGGGACAATGAGCAGTTCTTC	CAISEWSGRDNEQFF	TRBV10-3	NA	NA	TRBJ2-1
TGTGCCAGCAGTTTAGGTTGGGAGGGGGCCGGGGAGCTGTTTTTT	CASSLGWEGAGELFF	TRBV27	few	NA	TRBJ2-2
TGTGCCTGGGGACGACTGGACTCCTACGAGCAGTACTTC	CAWGRLDSYEQYF	TRBV30	NA	NA	TRBJ2-7
TGTGCCAGCAGTCCCTCGAGGGAAGAGACCCAGTACTTC	CASSPSREETQYF	TRBV6-2/TRBV6-3	many	NA	TRBJ2-5